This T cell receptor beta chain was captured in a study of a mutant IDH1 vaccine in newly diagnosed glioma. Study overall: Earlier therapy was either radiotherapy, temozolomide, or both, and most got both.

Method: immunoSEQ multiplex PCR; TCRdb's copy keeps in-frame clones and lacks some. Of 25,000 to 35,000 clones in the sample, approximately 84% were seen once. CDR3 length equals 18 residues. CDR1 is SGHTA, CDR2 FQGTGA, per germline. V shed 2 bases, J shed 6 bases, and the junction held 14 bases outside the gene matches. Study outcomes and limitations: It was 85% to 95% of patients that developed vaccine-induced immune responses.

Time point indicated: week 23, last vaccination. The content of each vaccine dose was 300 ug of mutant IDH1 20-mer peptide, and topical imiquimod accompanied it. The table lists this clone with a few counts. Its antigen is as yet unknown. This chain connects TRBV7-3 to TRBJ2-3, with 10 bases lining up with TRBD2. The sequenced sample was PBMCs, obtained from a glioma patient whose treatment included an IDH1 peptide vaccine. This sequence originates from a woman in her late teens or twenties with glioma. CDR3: CASSLGRLEREGPDTQYF. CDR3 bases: TGTGCCAGCAGCTTAGGGCGGCTCGAGCGGGAGGGCCCGGATACGCAGTATTTT. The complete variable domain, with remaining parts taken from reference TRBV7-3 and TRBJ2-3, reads GAGVSQTPSNKVTEKGKYVELRCDPISGHTALYWYRQSLGQGPEFLIYFQGTGAADDSGLPNDRFFAVRPEGSVSTLKIQRTERGDSAVYLCASSLGRLEREGPDTQYFGPGTRLTVL.